These 14 T cell receptor beta chains came from one sample sequenced in a study of shared clonotypes between healthy human individuals. Generated by immunoSEQ multiplex PCR, the TCRdb table keeps only in-frame clones and is missing some. The sample includes 450,000 to 500,000 clones, about 84% of them seen just once. Source material: PBMCs. These receptors originate from a woman between 40 and 50 years old in good health. Some clones in this sample may be carry-over from other donors' samples.

The chain carries TRBV11-2 and TRBJ2-2; D possibly matches TRBD1 or TRBD2 (5 bases each). This CDR3 comprises 16 residues. V was shortened by 1 base and J by 4 bases, with 13 bases between the two germline ends. CDR1 and CDR2 (germline): SGHAT, FQNNGV. The CDR3 reads CASSLVGGAATGELFF. The CDR3 DNA sequence: TGTGCCAGCAGCTTAGTTGGGGGAGCCGCCACCGGGGAGCTGTTTTTT. Combining the CDR3 with reference TRBV11-2 and TRBJ2-2 gives the whole variable domain EAGVAQSPRYKIIEKRQSVAFWCNPISGHATLYWYQQILGQGPKLLIQFQNNGVVDDSQLPKDRFSAERLKGVDSTLKIQPAKLEDSAVYLCASSLVGGAATGELFFGEGSRLTVL.

This clone appeared a single time. Other DNA sequences in this sample translate to the same CDR3. The chain links TRBV7-9 to TRBJ2-7, with 7 bases matching TRBD2. V shed 5 bases and J 4 bases; nucleotides not matched to a gene: 2. There are 12 residues in the CDR3. The germline gives CDR1 SEHNR, CDR2 FQNEAQ (reference sequence). CDR3 DNA: TGTGCCAGCAGCCCCGGGGGGTACGAGCAGTACTTC. Translated, it gives CASSPGGYEQYF. The full variable domain, completed using reference TRBV7-9 and TRBJ2-7, is DTGVSQNPRHKITKRGQNVTFRCDPISEHNRLYWYRQTLGQGPEFLTYFQNEAQLEKSRLLSDRFSAERPKGSFSTLEIQRTEQGDSAMYLCASSPGGYEQYFGPGTRLTVT.

The chain combines TRBV6-5 with TRBJ2-3; 11 bases are shared with TRBD2. Losses at the gene ends were 4 bases for V and 3 bases for J; bases not matched to a gene: 6. The germline V gene encodes CDR1 MNHEY and CDR2 SVGAGI. This CDR3 has 16 amino acids. This chain's CDR3 is CASSSLAGGPTDTQYF. CDR3 DNA: TGTGCCAGCAGTTCCTTAGCGGGAGGGCCGACAGATACGCAGTATTTT.

This clone has only a few counts. The chain carries TRBV10-3 and TRBJ2-7; the D is unclear. Germline CDR1 is ENHRY and CDR2 is SYGVKD. With 10 bases removed from V and 3 bases from J, the gap between germline ends came to 10 bases. This CDR3 spans 11 amino acids. CDR3 DNA sequence: TGTGCCACCTCGGAGAGCTACGAGCAGTACTTC. Translating it yields CATSESYEQYF.

The J gene is TRBJ2-7, the V gene TRBV14; perhaps D is TRBD1 or TRBD2 (5 bases each). This CDR3 is 15 amino acids long. With 1 base removed from V and 6 bases from J, the gap between germline ends came to 16 bases. Germline CDR1 and CDR2: SGHDN and FVKESK. CDR3 sequence: CASSQAGLASSEQYF. The CDR3 nucleotides are TGTGCCAGCAGCCAAGCGGGGCTAGCCTCCAGCGAGCAGTACTTC.

The CDR3 bases are TGTGCCAGCAGCTTGGGGGGGACTAGCGGAAACATTCAGTACTTC. Translation: CASSLGGTSGNIQYF. The J gene is TRBJ2-4, the V gene TRBV5-4; 11 bases fit TRBD2. The CDR3 is 15 amino acids. Per the germline V gene, CDR1 is SGHNT and CDR2 is YYREEE (reference sequence). J was trimmed by 6 bases and V by 0 bases; bases with no gene match: 2. The full variable domain, completed using reference TRBV5-4 and TRBJ2-4, is ETGVTQSPTHLIKTRGQQVTLRCSSQSGHNTVSWYQQALGQGPQFIFQYYREEENGRGNFPPRFSGLQFPNYSSELNVNALELDDSALYLCASSLGGTSGNIQYFGAGTRLSVL.

About this clone itself: A far larger clone is just one base off, so this is likely a read error. This CDR3 is missing its conserved last phenylalanine or tryptophan, likely due to a read error. The V gene is TRBV19, the J gene TRBJ1-1; D not certain. The germline V gene encodes CDR1 LNHDA and CDR2 SQIVND (reference sequence). The CDR3 runs 14 residues. V shed 1 base and J shed 1 base, with 7 bases lying between them. CDR3: CASSIGAANTEAFI. The CDR3 region has the DNA TGTGCCAGTAGTATAGGGGCAGCGAACACTGAAGCTTTCATT.

The V call is TRBV30, the J call TRBJ2-2; D may be TRBD1 (5 bases). Germline values: CDR1 GTSNPN, CDR2 SVGIG (reference sequence). The CDR3 extends over 15 amino acids. V was pared by 2 bases and J by 5 bases, with 15 bases between. The CDR3 region has the DNA TGTGCCTGGAGTCCCCAGGGCGCGGAAACCGGGGAGCTGTTTTTT. Its protein is CAWSPQGAETGELFF.

V is TRBV5-1 and J is TRBJ2-7; a possible D gene is TRBD1 (6 bases). Germline-derived CDR1 and CDR2 are SGHRS and YFSETQ. V was cut by 4 bases and J by 3 bases, with 14 bases left in between. This CDR3 region has 14 residues. The CDR3 region is CASSLLNRDYEQYF. The CDR3 DNA reads TGCGCCAGCAGCCTTCTGAACAGGGACTACGAGCAGTACTTC. Complete variable domain (other parts from reference TRBV5-1 and TRBJ2-7): KAGVTQTPRYLIKTRGQQVTLSCSPISGHRSVSWYQQTPGQGLQFLFEYFSETQRNKGNFPGRFSGRQFSNSRSEMNVSTLELGDSALYLCASSLLNRDYEQYFGPGTRLTVT.

Note on this clone: This likely stems from a read error, as it lies one base from a far larger clone. This rearrangement joins TRBV7-9 to TRBJ1-4; no reliable D call. The V and J ends lost 3 bases and 6 bases respectively, with 14 bases between them. The length of the CDR3 is 15 residues. The V gene's germline CDR1 is SEHNR and CDR2 FQNEAQ (reference sequence). For the CDR3, the DNA is TGTGCCAGCAGCTTCGGGCCCCTTGATTATGAAAAACTGTTTTTT. Translating gives CASSFGPLDYEKLFF.

Concerning this clone itself: A far larger clone is one nucleotide away, so this likely arose from a read error. This rearrangement joins TRBV28 to TRBJ2-5; 7 nucleotides match TRBD1. The J call is uncertain, as TRBJ2-7 better fits the DNA end. The CDR3 has 13 residues. Per the germline V gene, CDR1 is MDHEN and CDR2 is SYDVKM. The CDR3: CAGRKQGLYEQYF. In DNA, the CDR3 is TGTGCCGGCAGAAAACAGGGGCTCTACGAGCAGTACTTC.

This clone was detected once. The chain recombines TRBV7-2 with TRBJ2-5; D tentatively fits TRBD1 or TRBD2 (5 bases each). Looked up from germline, CDR1 is SGHTA and CDR2 is FQGNSA. V was pared by 7 bases and J by 5 bases, with 20 bases between. CDR3 size: 15 residues. The chain's CDR3 is CASISRQCWGETQYF. The CDR3 DNA reads as TGTGCCAGCATCTCAAGACAGTGTTGGGGGGAGACCCAGTACTTC.

The chain carries TRBV18 and TRBJ2-6, with D hard to call. The CDR3 has 15 amino acids. CDR1 and CDR2 from the germline V gene are KGHSH and LQKENI. V was clipped by 8 bases and J by 2 bases, with 13 bases between them. CDR3 sequence reads: CASPTVGAGANVLTF. Here the CDR3 DNA reads TGTGCCAGCCCCACCGTTGGGGCTGGGGCCAACGTCCTGACTTTC.

As for this clone: An end of the junction does not agree with germline; a read error may underlie this. The chain is built from TRBV28 and TRBJ2-7; 8 nucleotides line up with TRBD1. This CDR3 is 12 amino acids long. Germline CDR1 MDHEN, CDR2 SYDVKM. The CDR3 nucleotides are TGTGCCAGCAGTCGCGCGGACAGGGAAGGAGTTTTC. It specifies CASSRADREGVF.